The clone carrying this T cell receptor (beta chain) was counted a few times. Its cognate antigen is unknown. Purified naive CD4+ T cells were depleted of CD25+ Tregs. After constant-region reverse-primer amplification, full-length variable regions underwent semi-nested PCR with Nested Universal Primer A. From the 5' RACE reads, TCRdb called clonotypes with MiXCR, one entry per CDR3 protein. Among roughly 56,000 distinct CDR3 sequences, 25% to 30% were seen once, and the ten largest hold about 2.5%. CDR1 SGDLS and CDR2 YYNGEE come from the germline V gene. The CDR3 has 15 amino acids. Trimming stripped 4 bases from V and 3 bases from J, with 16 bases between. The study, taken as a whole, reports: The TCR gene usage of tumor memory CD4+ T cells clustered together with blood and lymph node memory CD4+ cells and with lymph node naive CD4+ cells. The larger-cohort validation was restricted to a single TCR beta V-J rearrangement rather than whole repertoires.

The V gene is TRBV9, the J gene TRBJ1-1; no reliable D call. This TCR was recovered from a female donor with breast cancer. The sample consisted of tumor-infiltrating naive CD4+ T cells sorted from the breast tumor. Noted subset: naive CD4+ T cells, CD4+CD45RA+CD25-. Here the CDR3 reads CASSPLRPGDTEAFF. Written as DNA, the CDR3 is TGTGCCAGCAGCCCCCTGCGCCCCGGGGACACTGAAGCTTTCTTT.